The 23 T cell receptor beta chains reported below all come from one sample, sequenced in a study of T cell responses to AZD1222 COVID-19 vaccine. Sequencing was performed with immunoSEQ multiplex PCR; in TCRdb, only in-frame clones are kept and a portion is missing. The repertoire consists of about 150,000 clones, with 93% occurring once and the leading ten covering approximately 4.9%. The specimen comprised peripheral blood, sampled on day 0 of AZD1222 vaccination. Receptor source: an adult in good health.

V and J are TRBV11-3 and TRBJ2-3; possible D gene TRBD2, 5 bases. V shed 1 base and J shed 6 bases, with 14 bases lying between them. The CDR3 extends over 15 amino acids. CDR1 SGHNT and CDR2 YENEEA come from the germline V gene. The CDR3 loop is CASSLGLDSTDTQYF. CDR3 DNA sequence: TGTGCCAGCAGCTTAGGATTGGACTCCACTGATACGCAGTATTTT.

The CDR3, as DNA: TGTGCCAGTAGTAAAGCCGGGACAGATTACGAGCAGTACTTC. This gives the protein CASSKAGTDYEQYF. V is TRBV19 and J is TRBJ2-7; 7 bases agree with TRBD1. V trimming: 4 bases; J trimming: 4 bases; junction bases outside the gene matches: 7. The germline V gene has CDR1 LNHDA and CDR2 SQIVND (reference sequence). This CDR3 region has 14 residues.

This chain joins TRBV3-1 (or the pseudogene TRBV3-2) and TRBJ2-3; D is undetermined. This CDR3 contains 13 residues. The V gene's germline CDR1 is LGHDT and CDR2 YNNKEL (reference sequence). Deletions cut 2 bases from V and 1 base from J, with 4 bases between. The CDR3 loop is CASSQQGTDTQYF. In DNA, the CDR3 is TGTGCCAGCAGCCAACAGGGCACAGATACGCAGTATTTT.

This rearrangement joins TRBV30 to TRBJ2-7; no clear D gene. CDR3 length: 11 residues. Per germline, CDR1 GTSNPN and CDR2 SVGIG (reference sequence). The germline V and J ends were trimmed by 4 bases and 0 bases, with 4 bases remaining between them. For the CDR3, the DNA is TGTGCCTGGACAGACTCCTACGAGCAGTACTTC. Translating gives CAWTDSYEQYF.

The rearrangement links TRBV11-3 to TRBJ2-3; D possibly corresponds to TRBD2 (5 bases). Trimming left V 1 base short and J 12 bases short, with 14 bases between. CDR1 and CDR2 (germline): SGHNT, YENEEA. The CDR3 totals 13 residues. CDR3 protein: CASSLGLAGIQYF. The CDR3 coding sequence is TGTGCCAGCAGCTTAGGGCTAGCAGGCATCCAGTATTTT.

In DNA, the CDR3 is TGTGCCACCATCCCCCTAGACAGGGAGGGGGAAAAACTGTTTTTT. Amino acids: CATIPLDREGEKLFF. This chain uses TRBV28 with TRBJ1-4; TRBD1 matches 7 bases. V lost 10 bases to trimming and J lost 8 bases; unmatched junction nucleotides: 16. The CDR3 totals 15 residues. CDR1 and CDR2 from the germline V gene are MDHEN and SYDVKM. The full variable domain, in which reference TRBV28 and TRBJ1-4 provide the parts outside the CDR3, is DVKVTQSSRYLVKRTGEKVFLECVQDMDHENMFWYRQDPGLGLRLIYFSYDVKMKEKGDIPEGYSVSREKKERFSLILESASTNQTSMYLCATIPLDREGEKLFFGSGTQLSVL.

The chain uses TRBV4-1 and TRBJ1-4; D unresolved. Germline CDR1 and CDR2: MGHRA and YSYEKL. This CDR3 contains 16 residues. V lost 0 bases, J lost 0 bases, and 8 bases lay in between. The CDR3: CASSQDHGTTNEKLFF. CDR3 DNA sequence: TGCGCCAGCAGCCAAGATCATGGGACAACTAATGAAAAACTGTTTTTT.

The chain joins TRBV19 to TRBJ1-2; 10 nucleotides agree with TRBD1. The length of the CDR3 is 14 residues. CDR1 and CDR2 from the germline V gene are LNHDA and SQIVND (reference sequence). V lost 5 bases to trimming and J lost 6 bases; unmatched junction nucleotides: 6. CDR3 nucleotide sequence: TGTGCCAGTAGTTACCGGACAGGGGGAAATGGCTACACCTTC. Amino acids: CASSYRTGGNGYTF.

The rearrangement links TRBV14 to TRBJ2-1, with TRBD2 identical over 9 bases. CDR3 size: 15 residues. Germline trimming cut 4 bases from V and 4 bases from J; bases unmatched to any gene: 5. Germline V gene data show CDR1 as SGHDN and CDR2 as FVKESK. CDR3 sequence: CASSLGLARYNEQFF. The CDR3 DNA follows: TGTGCCAGCAGCCTTGGACTAGCGAGATACAATGAGCAGTTCTTC.

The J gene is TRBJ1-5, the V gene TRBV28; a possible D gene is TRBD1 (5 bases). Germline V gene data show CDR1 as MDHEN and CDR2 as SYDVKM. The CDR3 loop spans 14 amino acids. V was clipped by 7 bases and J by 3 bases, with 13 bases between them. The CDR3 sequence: CASNSRDLNQPQHF. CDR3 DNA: TGTGCCAGCAATTCCCGGGACCTCAATCAGCCCCAGCATTTT.

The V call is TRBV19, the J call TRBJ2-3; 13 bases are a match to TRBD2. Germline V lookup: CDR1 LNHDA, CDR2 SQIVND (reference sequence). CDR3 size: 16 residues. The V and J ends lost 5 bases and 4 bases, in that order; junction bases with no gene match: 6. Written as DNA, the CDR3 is TGTGCCAGTAGTCGACGGACTAGCGGGAGCCCAGATACGCAGTATTTT. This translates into CASSRRTSGSPDTQYF. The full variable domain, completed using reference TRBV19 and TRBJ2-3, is DGGITQSPKYLFRKEGQNVTLSCEQNLNHDAMYWYRQDPGQGLRLIYYSQIVNDFQKGDIAEGYSVSREKKESFPLTVTSAQKNPTAFYLCASSRRTSGSPDTQYFGPGTRLTVL.

The CDR3 coding sequence is TGCAGCGCTCTAGGGGGGCTCGACACTGAAGCTTTCTTT. It translates to CSALGGLDTEAFF. The chain couples TRBV29-1 to TRBJ1-1, with D possibly matching TRBD1 (6 bases). CDR1 and CDR2 (germline): SQVTM, ANQGSEA. Trimming pared 7 bases from V and 3 bases from J, leaving 15 bases between. The CDR3 totals 13 residues.

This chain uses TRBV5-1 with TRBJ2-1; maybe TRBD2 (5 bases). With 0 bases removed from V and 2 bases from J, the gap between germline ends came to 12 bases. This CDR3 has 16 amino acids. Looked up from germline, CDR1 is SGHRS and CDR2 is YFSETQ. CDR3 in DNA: TGCGCCAGCAGCTTGGGAGCGGAGTTGACCTACAATGAGCAGTTCTTC. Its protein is CASSLGAELTYNEQFF.

CDR3 amino acids: CASSPSGLQGTEAFF. DNA for the CDR3: TGTGCCAGCTCACCGTCAGGTCTACAGGGCACTGAAGCTTTCTTT. V gene TRBV18 combines with J gene TRBJ1-1, with D possibly TRBD1 on 6 matching bases. V shed 3 bases and J shed 4 bases, with 15 bases lying between them. Germline assignment: CDR1 KGHSH and CDR2 LQKENI. This CDR3 contains 15 residues.

For the CDR3, the DNA is TGTGCCAGTAGACCCGTGAGGGGGAGGAATCAGCCCCAGCATTTT. The encoded protein is CASRPVRGRNQPQHF. The chain links TRBV19 to TRBJ1-5; possible D gene TRBD1, 6 bases. The CDR3 spans 15 residues. Per the germline V gene, CDR1 is LNHDA and CDR2 is SQIVND (reference sequence). Trimming left V 6 bases short and J 4 bases short, with 16 bases between.

CDR3 protein: CASSEAPLTDAYGYTF. In DNA form, the CDR3 reads TGTGCCAGCAGTGAAGCACCTTTGACAGATGCCTATGGCTACACCTTC. This chain links TRBV6-1 with TRBJ1-2; D is possibly TRBD1 (5 bases). The CDR3 length is 16 residues. The germline V gene encodes CDR1 MNHNS and CDR2 SASEGT. The germline V and J ends were trimmed by 0 bases and 4 bases, with 15 bases remaining between them.

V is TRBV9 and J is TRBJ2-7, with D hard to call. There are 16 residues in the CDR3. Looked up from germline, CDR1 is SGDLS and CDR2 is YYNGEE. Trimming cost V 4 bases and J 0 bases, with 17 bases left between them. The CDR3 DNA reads TGTGCCAGCAGCCCTCCCTCGGGTGAAAGCTCCTACGAGCAGTACTTC. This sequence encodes CASSPPSGESSYEQYF.

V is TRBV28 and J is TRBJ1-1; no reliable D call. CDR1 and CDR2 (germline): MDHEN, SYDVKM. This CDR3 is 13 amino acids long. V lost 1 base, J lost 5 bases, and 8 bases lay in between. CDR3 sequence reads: CASSLSARTEAFF. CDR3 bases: TGTGCCAGCAGTTTATCCGCTCGGACTGAAGCTTTCTTT.

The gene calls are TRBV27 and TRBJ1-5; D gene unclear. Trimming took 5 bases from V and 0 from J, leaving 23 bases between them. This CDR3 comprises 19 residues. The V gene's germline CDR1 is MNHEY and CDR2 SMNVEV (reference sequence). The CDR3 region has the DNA TGTGCCAGCAGTCCCGTTCGACGGAATCCCAACTATAGCAATCAGCCCCAGCATTTT. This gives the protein CASSPVRRNPNYSNQPQHF.

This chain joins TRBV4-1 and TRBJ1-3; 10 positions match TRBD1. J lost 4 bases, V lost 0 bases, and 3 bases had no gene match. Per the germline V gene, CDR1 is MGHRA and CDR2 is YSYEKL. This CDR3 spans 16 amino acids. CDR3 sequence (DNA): TGCGCCAGCAGCCAAGAGGGGACAGGGGTCGGAAACACCATATATTTT. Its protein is CASSQEGTGVGNTIYF.

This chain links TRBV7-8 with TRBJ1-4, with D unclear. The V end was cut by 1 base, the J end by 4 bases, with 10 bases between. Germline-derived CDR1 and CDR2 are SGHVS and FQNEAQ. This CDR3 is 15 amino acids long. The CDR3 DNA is TGTGCCAGCAGCTTAGTTGGGTCGGTTAATGAAAAACTGTTTTTT. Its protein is CASSLVGSVNEKLFF.

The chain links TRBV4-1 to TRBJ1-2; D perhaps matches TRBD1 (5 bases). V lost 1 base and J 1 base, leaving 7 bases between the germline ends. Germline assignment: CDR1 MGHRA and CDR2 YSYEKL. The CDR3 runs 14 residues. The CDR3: CASSQGQLNYGYTF. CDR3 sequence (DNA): TGCGCCAGCAGCCAAGGACAGCTTAACTATGGCTACACCTTC.

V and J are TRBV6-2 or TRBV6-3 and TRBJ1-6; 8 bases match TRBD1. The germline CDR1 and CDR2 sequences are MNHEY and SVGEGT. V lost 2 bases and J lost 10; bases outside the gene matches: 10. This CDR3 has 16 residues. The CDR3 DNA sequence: TGTGCCAGCAGTTACCCTTATACAGGGACAGGATCACCCCTCCACTTT. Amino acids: CASSYPYTGTGSPLHF.